This TCR beta chain derives from a study of CD8 T cells in Susac syndrome. Points on this clonotype: The target antigen is unknown. The junction does not match germline at one end; this may be a read error.

An amount of RNA that ranged from roughly 0.5 to 1 ug was reverse transcribed with random hexamers. Amplification of the TCR beta CDR3 was carried out by immunoSEQ multiplex PCR, which spanned a total of 54 Vbeta and 13 Jbeta segments. A single record per CDR3 protein comes from TCRdb applying MiXCR to the immunoSEQ multiplex PCR reads. This sample has approximately 180,000 distinct CDR3 sequences, with 91% found just once. Germline V gene data show CDR1 as SSHAT and CDR2 as FNYEAQ (reference sequence). The CDR3 is 14 residues long. Regarding the study as a whole: CD4+ T cell repertoires in Susac syndrome exhibited no evidence of clonal expansion.

Patients with Susac syndrome fulfilled recently defined diagnostic criteria for definite or probable disease. The clonotype comes from a human donor with Susac syndrome. V gene TRBV7-7 combines with J gene TRBJ2-1; the match to TRBD1 covers 7 bases. The sequenced material came from CD4+ T cells from PBMCs. CDR3 DNA sequence: TGTGCTAGCAGCTTATCCCCAGGGGGCAATGAGCAGTTCTTC. This encodes CASSLSPGGNEQFF.